A selection of T cell receptor beta chains follows, all from one sample in a study of cytomegalovirus exposure and HLA in healthy donors. Some clones are missing from TCRdb's copy, which holds only in-frame ones; the method was immunoSEQ multiplex PCR. The sample records 110,000 to 150,000 clones, approximately 93% being singletons. Material: PBMCs. The receptor set was obtained from a man aged 18 to 29 in good health and CMV-seronegative. CDR3s include the opening cysteine and the closing phenylalanine or tryptophan. A D gene is named only where the DNA matches it firmly. Clone size is shown for a subset of rows, as once, few, many or a class of expanded clone.

TRBD1 TRBJ1-2 NA 15 TRBV5-6 CASSRLDRGYYGYTF TGTGCCAGCAGCCGTTTGGACAGGGGATATTATGGCTACACCTTC
NA TRBJ1-3 NA 15 TRBV4-3 CASSQDSSSGNTIYF TGCGCCAGCAGCCAAGATTCGAGCTCTGGAAACACCATATATTTT
TRBD2 TRBJ2-1 NA 15 TRBV10-3 CAIGTSGGWLSEQFF TGTGCCATCGGGACTAGCGGGGGGTGGCTTAGTGAGCAGTTCTTC
NA TRBJ2-1 NA 14 TRBV9 CASSPSGIYNEQFF TGTGCCAGCAGCCCCTCCGGGATTTACAATGAGCAGTTCTTC
TRBD1 TRBJ1-5 NA 15 TRBV5-6 CASSWSYRGNQPQHF TGTGCCAGCAGCTGGTCCTACAGGGGGAATCAGCCCCAGCATTTT
TRBD1 TRBJ1-3 NA 16 TRBV6-5 CASSYGDRGIGNTIYF TGTGCCAGCAGTTACGGGGACAGGGGGATTGGAAACACCATATATTTT
TRBD2 TRBJ2-5 NA 15 TRBV5-1 CASSLGLAGMETQYF TGCGCCAGCAGCTTGGGCCTAGCGGGGATGGAGACCCAGTACTTC
TRBD1 TRBJ1-2 once 13 TRBV14 CASSQWDRGGYTF TGTGCCAGCAGCCAATGGGACAGGGGTGGCTACACCTTC
NA TRBJ1-1 NA 17 TRBV15 CATSREGRGSMNTEAFF TGTGCCACCAGCAGGGAGGGGCGAGGCAGTATGAACACTGAAGCTTTCTTT
TRBD2 TRBJ2-2 once 14 TRBV5-1 CASSPVRGAGELFF TGCGCCAGCAGCCCAGTACGGGGGGCCGGGGAGCTGTTTTTT
TRBD1 TRBJ2-7 NA 14 TRBV6-5 CASRRGQGLYEQYF TGTGCCAGCAGGAGGGGACAGGGCCTCTACGAGCAGTACTTC
NA TRBJ1-1 once 16 TRBV5-5 CASSLKVLGVVIEAFF TGTGCCAGCAGCTTGAAAGTATTAGGGGTTGTCATTGAAGCTTTCTTT
NA TRBJ1-2 NA 12 TRBV11-2 CASSLERYGYTF TGTGCCAGCAGCTTAGAGCGTTATGGCTACACCTTC
TRBD2 TRBJ2-1 NA 15 TRBV6-5 CASSSGTSGRNEQFF TGTGCCAGCAGCTCCGGGACTAGCGGGAGAAATGAGCAGTTCTTC
TRBD1 TRBJ1-1 NA 13 TRBV29-1 CSPFDRGGTEAFF TGCAGCCCCTTCGACAGGGGTGGAACTGAAGCTTTCTTT
NA TRBJ1-6 NA 15 TRBV30 CAWSPSTGRASPLHF TGTGCCTGGAGTCCCTCGACGGGCAGGGCTTCACCCCTCCACTTT
NA TRBJ2-6 NA 16 TRBV7-8 CASSLDHRAGANVLTF TGTGCCAGCAGCTTAGATCACAGGGCTGGGGCCAACGTCCTGACTTTC
NA TRBJ1-6 NA 13 TRBV10-1 CASSWDKNSPLHF TGCGCCAGCAGTTGGGACAAAAATTCACCCCTCCACTTT
NA TRBJ1-5 NA 15 TRBV18 CASSPKTGVDQPQHF TGTGCCAGCTCACCTAAAACGGGGGTCGATCAGCCCCAGCATTTT
TRBD1 TRBJ1-3 NA 13 TRBV7-7 CASSLGTGNTIYF TGTGCCAGCAGCTTGGGGACAGGGAACACCATATATTTT
TRBD1 TRBJ2-1 NA 12 TRBV2 CASIGTANEQFF TGTGCCAGCATCGGGACAGCAAATGAGCAGTTCTTC
NA TRBJ1-3 NA 14 TRBV27 CASSSPGSGNTIYF TGTGCCAGCAGTTCCCCAGGATCTGGAAACACCATATATTTT
TRBD2 TRBJ2-1 NA 16 TRBV10-3 CAISEDSGGPGRGQFF TGTGCCATCAGTGAGGATAGCGGGGGACCCGGGCGGGGGCAGTTCTTC
NA TRBJ1-6 NA 13 TRBV9 CASSVGNEAPLHF TGTGCCAGCAGCGTAGGGAATGAGGCACCCCTCCACTTT
NA TRBJ1-1 NA 12 TRBV28 CASRYSITEAFF TGTGCCAGCAGGTACAGCATCACTGAAGCTTTCTTT
TRBD2 TRBJ2-3 once 17 TRBV4-3 CASSQGLGGTRTDTQYF TGCGCCAGCAGCCAAGGTTTGGGGGGGACTAGAACAGATACGCAGTATTTT
NA TRBJ2-3 few 13 TRBV5-1 CASKKQPTDTQYF TGCGCCAGCAAAAAACAGCCCACAGATACGCAGTATTTT
TRBD2 TRBJ2-2 NA 19 TRBV5-4 CASSLGTGLAGERFGELFF TGTGCCAGCAGCTTGGGGACAGGCTTAGCGGGGGAAAGGTTCGGGGAGCTGTTTTTT
NA TRBJ1-1 NA 15 TRBV5-6 CASSYPGRRNTEAFF TGTGCCAGCAGCTACCCTGGCCGGAGAAACACTGAAGCTTTCTTT
NA TRBJ2-5 NA 14 TRBV6-6 CASTPTSFTETQYF TGTGCCAGCACCCCTACTAGCTTCACAGAGACCCAGTACTTC
TRBD1 TRBJ1-2 few 14 TRBV5-4 CASSSGQDMRGYTF TGTGCCAGCAGCTCTGGACAGGATATGCGGGGCTACACCTTC
NA TRBJ2-1 NA 14 TRBV7-3 CASSSTRRGDEQFF TGTGCCAGCAGCTCGACTAGGCGTGGCGATGAGCAGTTCTTC
TRBD1 TRBJ1-2 NA 15 TRBV19 CASSMTGIANYGYTF TGTGCCAGTAGTATGACAGGGATAGCTAACTATGGCTACACCTTC
NA TRBJ1-2 NA 13 TRBV27 CASRGAGVYGYTF TGTGCCAGCAGGGGGGCCGGGGTCTATGGCTACACCTTC
NA TRBJ2-7 NA 13 TRBV7-6 CASSSSRRNEQYF TGTGCCAGCAGCTCCTCCCGGCGGAACGAGCAGTACTTC
TRBD1 TRBJ1-5 NA 17 TRBV18 CASSPLGQGARVQPQHF TGTGCCAGCTCACCGCTTGGACAGGGGGCGAGGGTTCAGCCCCAGCATTTT
TRBD1 TRBJ2-1 NA 14 TRBV9 CASEPGQGGNEQFF TGTGCCAGTGAACCGGGACAGGGAGGCAATGAGCAGTTCTTC
NA TRBJ1-2 NA 15 TRBV5-6 CASIKLDRFNYGYTF TGTGCCAGTATTAAATTGGACAGATTTAACTATGGCTACACCTTC
NA TRBJ2-7 NA 16 TRBV5-1 CASTGAAGTRGKEQYF TGCGCCAGCACAGGGGCCGCTGGCACCAGGGGCAAGGAGCAGTACTTC
NA TRBJ1-3 NA 14 TRBV15 CATSSRASGNTIYF TGTGCCACCAGCAGCAGGGCCTCTGGAAACACCATATATTTT
NA TRBJ1-3 NA 17 TRBV11-2 CASSLVQLTQSGNTIYF TGTGCCAGCAGCTTAGTTCAATTAACTCAATCTGGAAACACCATATATTTT
TRBD1 TRBJ2-1 NA 17 TRBV19 CASSILEGQGNYNEQFF TGTGCCAGTAGTATACTTGAGGGACAGGGGAACTACAATGAGCAGTTCTTC
NA TRBJ1-2 few 15 TRBV7-2 CASSLVSTIDYGYTF TGTGCCAGCAGCTTAGTGTCCACAATCGACTATGGCTACACCTTC
NA TRBJ2-5 once 15 TRBV5-1 CASSTLGRTLETQYF TGCGCCAGCAGCACACTGGGCCGTACTTTGGAGACCCAGTACTTC
NA TRBJ2-1 once 12 TRBV7-9 CASSLSGDEQFF TGTGCCAGCAGCTTGTCCGGGGATGAGCAGTTCTTC
NA TRBJ1-5 NA 14 TRBV7-9 CASSSQGIGQPQHF TGTGCCAGCAGCTCCCAGGGGATTGGCCAGCCCCAGCATTTT
NA TRBJ2-5 NA 16 TRBV2 CASQQRPQGTQETQYF TGTGCCAGCCAGCAGAGGCCCCAGGGGACCCAAGAGACCCAGTACTTC
NA TRBJ1-1 NA 16 TRBV27 CASSSGGQHLMGSTFF TGTGCCAGCAGTTCCGGTGGACAACATTTAATGGGTTCGACTTTCTTT
NA TRBJ2-1 NA 12 TRBV27 CATRGSHNEQFF TGTGCCACCCGGGGGTCCCACAATGAGCAGTTCTTC
NA TRBJ2-2 NA 15 TRBV6-5 CASSLGGMNTGELFF TGTGCCAGCAGTTTGGGCGGGATGAACACCGGGGAGCTGTTTTTT
TRBD2 TRBJ2-3 NA 16 TRBV5-1 CASSRTSGTVTDTQYF TGCGCCAGCAGCCGCACTAGCGGGACCGTCACAGATACGCAGTATTTT
NA TRBJ1-3 NA 17 TRBV5-1 CASSPGSSTGPGNTIYF TGCGCCAGCAGCCCCGGATCCTCAACAGGGCCCGGAAACACCATATATTTT
NA TRBJ1-2 NA 13 TRBV14 CASSPYRGYGYTF TGTGCCAGCAGCCCCTATCGGGGTTATGGCTACACCTTC
TRBD2 TRBJ2-3 NA 17 TRBV7-9 CASSSWGLAGVSDTQYF TGTGCCAGCAGCTCATGGGGACTAGCGGGAGTATCAGATACGCAGTATTTT
TRBD2 TRBJ2-7 NA 15 TRBV9 CASSVATSGDYEQYF TGTGCCAGCAGCGTAGCTACTAGCGGGGACTACGAGCAGTACTTC
TRBD1 TRBJ1-1 few 15 TRBV5-1 CASRVGQGASTEAFF TGCGCCAGCAGGGTCGGACAGGGGGCGAGCACTGAAGCTTTCTTT
TRBD2 TRBJ2-2 NA 17 TRBV9 CASSPRRTSGYTGELFF TGTGCCAGCAGCCCCCGGCGGACTAGCGGGTACACCGGGGAGCTGTTTTTT